The 20 T cell receptor beta chains reported below all come from one sample, sequenced in a study of cytomegalovirus exposure and HLA in healthy donors. Vbeta (60) and Jbeta (13) primers were used in the PCR. Assay used: immunoSEQ multiplex PCR; TCRdb lists only in-frame clones, some missing. The table records around 130,000 clones, over 70% of them present only once. Material: PBMCs. The source of these receptors is a woman aged 18-35 years in good health and CMV-seronegative.

The rearrangement uses TRBV6-5 and TRBJ2-5; D might be TRBD1 (6 bases). The germline V and J ends were trimmed by 7 bases and 7 bases, with 22 bases remaining between them. The CDR3 is made up of 15 amino acids. Germline V lookup: CDR1 MNHEY, CDR2 SVGAGI. The CDR3 nucleotides read TGTGCCAGCACCCCGGACAGCTCGCAAAAGGCGACCCAGTACTTC. It codes for CASTPDSSQKATQYF.

This clone was counted once. CDR3 nucleotide sequence: TGTGCCTGGAGTGTAACGGAGTATACGCAGTATTTT. The encoded protein is CAWSVTEYTQYF. The chain joins TRBV30 to TRBJ2-3; D is unresolved. Germline CDR1 reads GTSNPN; CDR2 reads SVGIG (reference sequence). V shed 0 bases and J shed 7 bases, with 8 bases lying between them. The CDR3 runs to 12 residues.

The genes are TRBV4-1 and TRBJ1-5; D gene uncertain. This CDR3 has 16 amino acids. V dropped 0 bases and J dropped 7 bases, with 16 bases sitting between them. Germline V lookup: CDR1 MGHRA, CDR2 YSYEKL. As DNA, the CDR3 is TGCGCCAGCAGCCAAGATACCCGCGTTGGGGAGCAGCCCCAGCATTTT. Translating gives CASSQDTRVGEQPQHF.

V usage is TRBV19 and J usage is TRBJ1-3, with D perhaps TRBD1 (6 bases). CDR1 and CDR2 from the germline V gene are LNHDA and SQIVND (reference sequence). The V end lost 3 bases, the J end lost 4 bases, and 16 bases lay between the germline ends. The CDR3 extends over 16 amino acids. The CDR3 DNA is TGTGCCAGTAGTATTAAAAACAGGGTCGGGGGAAACACCATATATTTT. Its translation is CASSIKNRVGGNTIYF. Full variable domain (missing parts from reference TRBV19 and TRBJ1-3): DGGITQSPKYLFRKEGQNVTLSCEQNLNHDAMYWYRQDPGQGLRLIYYSQIVNDFQKGDIAEGYSVSREKKESFPLTVTSAQKNPTAFYLCASSIKNRVGGNTIYFGEGSWLTVV.

This clone was detected only once. The chain uses TRBV6-5 and TRBJ2-7; TRBD1 agrees at 11 bases. Germline V gives CDR1 MNHEY, CDR2 SVGAGI. The CDR3 sequence is 14 residues long. The junction had 9 bases not matched to a gene; V was cut back by 8 bases and J by 6 bases. The chain's CDR3 is CASRGQGAFGEQYF. The CDR3 bases are TGTGCCAGCCGTGGACAGGGGGCGTTCGGCGAGCAGTACTTC.

This clone was counted only a few times. V and J are TRBV4-1 and TRBJ1-1, with D maybe TRBD1 (6 bases). V was trimmed by 2 bases and J by 1 base, leaving 11 bases between them. The CDR3 sequence is 15 residues long. The germline gives CDR1 MGHRA, CDR2 YSYEKL. CDR3 in amino acids: CASSQTGQSNTEAFF. The CDR3 nucleotides read TGCGCCAGCAGCCAAACAGGGCAGTCGAACACTGAAGCTTTCTTT.

In nucleotides, the CDR3 is TGTGCCAGTAGTACCCTATACGGAGACACTGAAGCTTTCTTT. It codes for CASSTLYGDTEAFF. The chain links TRBV19 to TRBJ1-1; unclear D gene. The CDR3 is 14 amino acids. Germline values: CDR1 LNHDA, CDR2 SQIVND (reference sequence). Trimming shortened V by 4 bases and J by 3 bases, and 12 bases separated the two germline ends.

This clone was counted only a few times. This chain connects TRBV25-1 to TRBJ2-7; 7 bases are shared with TRBD2. The CDR3 contains 15 residues. The J segment lost 2 bases and the V segment lost 4 bases, leaving 8 bases of the junction unmatched. Germline CDR1 MGHDK, CDR2 SYGVNS. CDR3 bases: TGTGCCAGCAGTGGAACATGGGCGGGGGCCTACGAGCAGTACTTC. Translated: CASSGTWAGAYEQYF.

This clone was seen only once. This chain connects TRBV30 to TRBJ2-7; D not certain. Trimming took 0 bases from V and 7 from J, leaving 10 bases between them. Germline V gene sequence: CDR1 GTSNPN, CDR2 SVGIG (reference sequence). CDR3 size: 12 residues. The CDR3 loop is CAWSVAEQEQYF. Written as DNA, the CDR3 is TGTGCCTGGAGTGTGGCCGAACAAGAGCAGTACTTC.

This clone occurred a few times. V and J are TRBV5-5 and TRBJ1-2, with 8 bases that match TRBD1. This CDR3 spans 16 amino acids. The V gene's germline CDR1 is SGHKS and CDR2 YYEKEE (reference sequence). The V gene end was trimmed by 4 bases and the J gene end by 5 bases; junction bases not matched to a gene: 13. The CDR3 region has the DNA TGTGCCAGCAGCCTGGACGGGGCAGGGGGCCGATATGGCTACACCTTC. Its protein product is CASSLDGAGGRYGYTF.

This chain uses TRBV19 with TRBJ2-3, with 9 bases matching TRBD1. CDR3 length: 15 amino acids. The germline V gene encodes CDR1 LNHDA and CDR2 SQIVND (reference sequence). The CDR3 nucleotides are TGTGCGACAGGGGGAAGTGGGAGCAGGGCAGATACGCAGTATTTT. Encoded protein: CATGGSGSRADTQYF.

The gene calls are TRBV5-1 and TRBJ2-2; D unclear. The CDR3 contains 15 residues. V lost 1 base and J 1 base, leaving 8 bases between the germline ends. CDR1 and CDR2 (germline): SGHRS, YFSETQ. The CDR3 nucleotides read TGCGCCAGCAGCTTGAGAAGAGGGAACACCGGGGAGCTGTTTTTT. Translated: CASSLRRGNTGELFF.

Only one count was recorded for this clone. The gene calls are TRBV29-1 and TRBJ1-2; D gene unclear. This CDR3 comprises 11 residues. Germline V gene sequence: CDR1 SQVTM, CDR2 ANQGSEA. With 6 bases removed from V and 4 bases from J, the gap between germline ends came to 9 bases. CDR3 region: CSVPTSYGYTF. CDR3 DNA sequence: TGCAGCGTCCCGACAAGCTATGGCTACACCTTC. The full variable domain, in which reference TRBV29-1 and TRBJ1-2 provide the parts outside the CDR3, is SAVISQKPSRDICQRGTSLTIQCQVDSQVTMMFWYRQQPGQSLTLIATANQGSEATYESGFVIDKFPISRPNLTFSTLTVSNMSPEDSSIYLCSVPTSYGYTFGSGTRLTVV.

The chain combines TRBV6-5 with TRBJ2-1, with 12 bases aligning to TRBD2. V dropped 2 bases and J dropped 5; count of bases not matched to a gene: 4. The CDR3 is 16 amino acids. The V gene's germline CDR1 is MNHEY and CDR2 SVGAGI. CDR3 loop: CASSYAPSGRDNEQFF. The CDR3, as DNA: TGTGCCAGCAGTTACGCACCTAGCGGGAGGGACAATGAGCAGTTCTTC.

The genes are TRBV5-8 and TRBJ1-5; D gene unclear. The germline CDR1 and CDR2 sequences are SGHTS and YDEGEE. V was shortened by 6 bases and J by 0 bases, with 13 bases between the two germline ends. This CDR3 is built from 15 residues. DNA for the CDR3: TGTGCCAGCAAGGCGGAGGGAGATAGCAATCAGCCCCAGCATTTT. Its translation: CASKAEGDSNQPQHF.

This clone came up once. CDR3 loop: CASSLDRRDEQYF. CDR3 DNA sequence: TGTGCCAGCAGTTTGGACAGAAGAGACGAGCAGTACTTC. This chain links TRBV7-8 with TRBJ2-7, with a possible D match to TRBD1 (6 bases). The germline V and J ends were trimmed by 6 bases and 5 bases, with 14 bases remaining between them. This CDR3 comprises 13 residues. The germline gives CDR1 SGHVS, CDR2 FQNEAQ.

This clone was counted only a few times. The rearrangement uses TRBV29-1 and TRBJ1-1; D not certain. This CDR3 is 13 amino acids long. V was pared by 3 bases and J by 5 bases, with 13 bases between. The germline V gene has CDR1 SQVTM and CDR2 ANQGSEA. The CDR3: CSVDREGMTEAFF. The DNA of the CDR3 is TGCAGCGTTGATCGGGAGGGAATGACTGAAGCTTTCTTT.

This sequence joins TRBV11-2 and TRBJ1-1; the D is unclear. CDR1 is SGHAT and CDR2 is FQNNGV in the germline V gene. V gave up 1 base and J gave up 3 bases, with 12 bases separating them. This CDR3 is 15 amino acids long. DNA of the CDR3: TGTGCCAGCAGCTTAGGGCAAATAGGAGACACTGAAGCTTTCTTT. Residues: CASSLGQIGDTEAFF.

The V and J genes are TRBV5-1 and TRBJ2-7; TRBD1 is a possible D gene (6 bases). Germline loops: CDR1 SGHRS, CDR2 YFSETQ. V dropped 0 bases and J dropped 6 bases, with 16 bases sitting between them. CDR3 size: 15 residues. The CDR3 reads CASSLGITTGPEQYF. CDR3 nucleotides: TGCGCCAGCAGCTTGGGCATCACTACAGGGCCCGAGCAGTACTTC.

V gene TRBV4-2 combines with J gene TRBJ2-7; a possible D gene is TRBD1 (5 bases). Germline V gives CDR1 LGHNA, CDR2 YNFKEQ. The CDR3 runs 13 residues. V dropped 0 bases and J dropped 5 bases, with 8 bases sitting between them. DNA for the CDR3: TGTGCCAGCAGCCAAGAAGGGGCCCACGAGCAGTACTTC. This sequence encodes CASSQEGAHEQYF.